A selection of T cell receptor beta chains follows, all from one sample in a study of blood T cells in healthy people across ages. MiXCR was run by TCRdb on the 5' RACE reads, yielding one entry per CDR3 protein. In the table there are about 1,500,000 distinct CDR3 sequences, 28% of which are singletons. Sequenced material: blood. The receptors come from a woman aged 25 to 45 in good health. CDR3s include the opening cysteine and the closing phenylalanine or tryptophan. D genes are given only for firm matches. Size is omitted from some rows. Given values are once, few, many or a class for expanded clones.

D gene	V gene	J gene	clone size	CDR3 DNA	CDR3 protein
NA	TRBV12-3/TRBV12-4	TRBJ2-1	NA	TGTGCCAGTCAGCAGGAGACGGACAATGAGCAGTTCTTC	CASQQETDNEQFF
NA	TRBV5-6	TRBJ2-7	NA	TGTGCCAGCAGCTTGGTCCCTCTAGCGTCAAAGTCCTACGAGCAGTACTTC	CASSLVPLASKSYEQYF
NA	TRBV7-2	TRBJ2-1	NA	TGTGCCAGCAGCCCCCGTTGGAGGGGGGATGGGTGCAATGAGCAGTTCTTC	CASSPRWRGDGCNEQFF
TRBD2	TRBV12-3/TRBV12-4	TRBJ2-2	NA	TGTGCCAGCAGAGAAGCGGGAGATGCCGGGGAGCTGTTTTTT	CASREAGDAGELFF
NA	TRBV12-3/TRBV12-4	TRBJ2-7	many	TGTGCCAGCAGGCCCGGGACCTCCTACGAGCAGTACTTC	CASRPGTSYEQYF
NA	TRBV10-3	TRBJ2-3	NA	TGTGCCATCAGGACCTCAGATACGCAGTATTTT	CAIRTSDTQYF
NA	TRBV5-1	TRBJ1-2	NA	TGCGCCAGCAGACCCTCTGGGAGGCTCACTAACTATGGCTACACCTTC	CASRPSGRLTNYGYTF
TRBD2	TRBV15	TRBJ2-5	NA	TGTGCCACCAGCATAGGCGTCTGGCGGGGGGCCCAAGAGACCCAGTACTTC	CATSIGVWRGAQETQYF
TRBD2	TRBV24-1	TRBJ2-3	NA	TGTGCCACCAGTGCGGCGGGGGGGTTATTAGGGACAGATACGCAGTATTTT	CATSAAGGLLGTDTQYF
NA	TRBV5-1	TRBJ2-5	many	TGCGCCAGCAGCTCTAAGGACATCTACCTCCAAGAGACCCAGTACTTC	CASSSKDIYLQETQYF
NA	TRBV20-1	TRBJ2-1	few	TGCAGTGCTAGCCGGGACCCTGGGGAGTTCTTC	CSASRDPGEFF
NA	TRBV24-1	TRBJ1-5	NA	TGTGCCACCAGTGATAGAACGCCTTCTGGTAACCAGCATTTT	CATSDRTPSGNQHF
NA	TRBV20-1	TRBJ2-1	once	TGCAGTGCTAGGGACGTTAGATATCCTTCCTACAATGAGCAGTTCTTC	CSARDVRYPSYNEQFF
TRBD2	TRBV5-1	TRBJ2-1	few	TGCGCCAGCAGCTGGCGCGGGCGGGAGTCTGAGCAGTTCTTC	CASSWRGRESEQFF
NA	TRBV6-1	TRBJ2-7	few	TGTGCCAGCACAGAATCATCCTACGAGCAGTACTTC	CASTESSYEQYF
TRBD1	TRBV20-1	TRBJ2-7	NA	TGCAGTGTTAGGACAGGGCTTTCCTACGAGCAGTACTTC	CSVRTGLSYEQYF
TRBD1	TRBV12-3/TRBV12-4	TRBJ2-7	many	TGTGCCAGCAGCCCTCGGGACAGGGACTCCGAGCAGTACTTC	CASSPRDRDSEQYF
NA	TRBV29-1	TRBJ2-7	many	TGCAGCGTCGGCGAGTCGGGGAGCGGCGAGCAGTACTTC	CSVGESGSGEQYF
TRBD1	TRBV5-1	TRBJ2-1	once	TGCGTCAGCAGCCGTCCGGGACAGGGGGTTAATGAGCAGTTCTTC	CVSSRPGQGVNEQFF
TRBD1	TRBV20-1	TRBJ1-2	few	TGCAGTGCTCCTGCGGGGACAGGGGATGGCTACACCTTC	CSAPAGTGDGYTF
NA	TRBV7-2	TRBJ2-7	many	TGTGCCAGCAGCTTAGCAGGCAGGGGCCACGAGCAGTACTTC	CASSLAGRGHEQYF
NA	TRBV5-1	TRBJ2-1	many	TGTGCCAGCAGCTTAAGGGGTGAGCAGTTCTTC	CASSLRGEQFF
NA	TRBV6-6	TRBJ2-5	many	TGTGCCAGCAGCCGGACAGAGGGAAGGAGTCAGACCCAGTACTTC	CASSRTEGRSQTQYF
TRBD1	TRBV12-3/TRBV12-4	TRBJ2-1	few	TGTGCCAGCAACCCCCCGGGACAGGGATACAATGAGCAGTTCTTC	CASNPPGQGYNEQFF
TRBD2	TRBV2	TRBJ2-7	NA	TGTGCCAGCCCTCTAGCGGGGGTTTACAATGAGCAGTACTTC	CASPLAGVYNEQYF
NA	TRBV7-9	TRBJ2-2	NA	TGTGCCAGCAGCTTAGTCAGTGCCGGGGAGCTGTTTTTT	CASSLVSAGELFF
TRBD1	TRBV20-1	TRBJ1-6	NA	TGCAGTGCTAGTCCGGGACAGGAGGATTCACCCCTCCACTTT	CSASPGQEDSPLHF
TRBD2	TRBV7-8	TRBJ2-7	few	TGTGCCAGCACCATCGGGGGGGTGAGCTCCTACGAGCAGTACTTC	CASTIGGVSSYEQYF
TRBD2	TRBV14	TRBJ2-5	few	TGTGCCAGCAGCCTCTTAGCGGGTTTGGGGTCGGAGACCCAGTACTTC	CASSLLAGLGSETQYF
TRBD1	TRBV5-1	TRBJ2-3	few	TGCGCCAGCAGCCCAGGACAGGGGTCTAGCACAGATACGCAGTATTTT	CASSPGQGSSTDTQYF
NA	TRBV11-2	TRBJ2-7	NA	TGTGCCAGCGGCTTAGGAGTCGGGGCAAATTCCTACGAGCAGTACTTC	CASGLGVGANSYEQYF
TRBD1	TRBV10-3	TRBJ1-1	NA	TGTGCCATCAGTGAGGGGACAGGGAGGATGGTCGCTGAAGCTTTCTTT	CAISEGTGRMVAEAFF
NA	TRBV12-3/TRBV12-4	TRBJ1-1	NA	TGTGCCAGCAGTTTTACTGGAGGGGGGGACACTGAAGCTTTCTTT	CASSFTGGGDTEAFF
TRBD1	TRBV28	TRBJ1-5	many	TGTGCCAGCAGCCCCGGACAGGGGAGCAATCAGCCCCAGCATTTT	CASSPGQGSNQPQHF
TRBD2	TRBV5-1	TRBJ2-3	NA	TGCGCCAGCAGCCCCGCAGCGGGGGTCGGCACAGGTACGCAGTATTTT	CASSPAAGVGTGTQYF
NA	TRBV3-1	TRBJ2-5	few	TGTGCCAGCAGCCAAAGCCACCCTGGAGAGACCCAGTACTTC	CASSQSHPGETQYF
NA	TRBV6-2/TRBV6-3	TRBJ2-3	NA	TGTGCCAGTATATCTAGGGGGGCAGATACGCAGTATTTT	CASISRGADTQYF
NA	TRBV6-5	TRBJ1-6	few	TGTGCCAGCAGTTACTCAGACCAGGGGTTTTCACCCCTCCACTTT	CASSYSDQGFSPLHF
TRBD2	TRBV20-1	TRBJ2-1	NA	TGCGGTGCTAGAGATACTCTCGGGAGCGGGGGATACAATGAGCAGTTCTTC	CGARDTLGSGGYNEQFF
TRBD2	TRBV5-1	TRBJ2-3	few	TGCGCCAGCAGCCCATTTAGCGGGGCTAACACAGATACGCAGTATTTT	CASSPFSGANTDTQYF
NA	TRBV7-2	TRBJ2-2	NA	TGTGCCAGCAGCTTAGCGTTAACAACCGGGGAGCTGTTTTTT	CASSLALTTGELFF